This record concerns one T cell receptor (beta chain) sequence. The method was immunoSEQ multiplex PCR; TCRdb's version includes in-frame clones alone and lacks a portion of them. This table holds about 25,000 clones, around 81% found once. These data originate in a study of OX40 agonist ivuxolimab in advanced cancers. Background on the study: All patients had ivuxolimab intravenously every 2 weeks at 0.01 to 10 mg/kg.

The CDR3 has 14 residues. CDR1 is WSHSY, CDR2 SAAADI, per germline. V was trimmed by 3 bases and J by 5 bases, leaving 11 bases between them. This clonotype originated in an adult with an advanced solid tumor such as melanoma, head and neck, liver or kidney cancer. The chain is built from TRBV10-2 and TRBJ2-1, with D maybe TRBD2 (6 bases). Sequencing was performed on CD4+ or CD8+ T cells sorted from blood, taken in a trial of the OX40 agonist ivuxolimab. CDR3 region: CASSEWGLNNEQFF. In nucleotides, the CDR3 is TGCGCCAGCAGTGAATGGGGACTCAACAATGAGCAGTTCTTC.